Shown below are 27 T cell receptor beta chains from a single sample sequenced in a study of PD-1 blockade in mismatch repair-deficient tumors. Clones were read by immunoSEQ multiplex PCR, and TCRdb kept only the in-frame ones, dropping some. This table has approximately 38,000 clones, about 76% appearing once. The sequencing used peripheral blood, collected 4 weeks after starting pembrolizumab. These receptors came from an adult with mismatch repair-deficient cancer.

The rearrangement uses TRBV6-6 and TRBJ1-2; 7 bases are a match to TRBD1. V was pared by 9 bases and J by 4 bases, with 8 bases of the junction left unmatched. The CDR3 totals 13 residues. The germline gives CDR1 MNHNY, CDR2 SVGAGI (reference sequence). DNA of the CDR3: TGTGCCAGTAGTACAGGGGTCTCCTATGGCTACACCTTC. Amino acid sequence: CASSTGVSYGYTF.

The CDR3: CASRRLAGGTGELFF. DNA of the CDR3: TGTGCCAGCAGGCGACTAGCGGGAGGAACCGGGGAGCTGTTTTTT. The chain carries TRBV6-5 and TRBJ2-2; 13 nucleotides line up with TRBD2. CDR3 length: 15 residues. CDR1 and CDR2 (germline): MNHEY, SVGAGI. V lost 6 bases, J lost 5 bases, and 3 bases stayed unmatched.

This clone was counted only a few times. The CDR3 DNA sequence: TGTGCCAGCAGCGTAGAGGGGACAGGACAAGAGACCCAGTACTTC. Encoded protein: CASSVEGTGQETQYF. This chain joins TRBV9 and TRBJ2-5, with 8 bases fitting TRBD1. CDR3 size: 15 residues. Germline assignment: CDR1 SGDLS and CDR2 YYNGEE. Trimming removed 0 bases from V and 2 bases from J; junction bases left unmatched: 3.

The chain combines TRBV29-1 with TRBJ2-5; 7 bases line up with TRBD1. Germline lookup yields CDR1 SQVTM and CDR2 ANQGSEA. The CDR3 has 15 residues. V gave up 8 bases and J gave up 1 base; unmatched junction bases: 13. CDR3 nucleotides: TGCAGCATAGAAGGACAGGCAGGCCTCCAAGAGACCCAGTACTTC. Its translation is CSIEGQAGLQETQYF.

This clone was observed a single time. The V gene is TRBV5-1, the J gene TRBJ1-3; possible D gene TRBD1, 5 bases. Germline values: CDR1 SGHRS, CDR2 YFSETQ. Trimming shortened V by 2 bases and J by 1 base, and 10 bases separated the two germline ends. This CDR3 contains 15 residues. For the CDR3, the DNA is TGCGCCAGCAGCTTAGGGGATCTGTCTGGAAACACCATATATTTT. Translated, it gives CASSLGDLSGNTIYF.

The gene calls are TRBV19 and TRBJ2-1; maybe TRBD2 (5 bases). Deletions cut 0 bases from V and 7 bases from J, with 16 bases between. This CDR3 is 16 amino acids long. The germline V gene has CDR1 LNHDA and CDR2 SQIVND (reference sequence). CDR3 in DNA: TGTGCCAGTAGTATAGACGGGTTCGAGGGTAGGAATGAGCAGTTCTTC. Translated, it gives CASSIDGFEGRNEQFF. The full variable domain, rest sourced from reference TRBV19 and TRBJ2-1, is DGGITQSPKYLFRKEGQNVTLSCEQNLNHDAMYWYRQDPGQGLRLIYYSQIVNDFQKGDIAEGYSVSREKKESFPLTVTSAQKNPTAFYLCASSIDGFEGRNEQFFGPGTRLTVL.

The rearrangement uses TRBV25-1 and TRBJ2-7; 7 bases line up with TRBD1. The length of the CDR3 is 12 residues. CDR1 is MGHDK and CDR2 is SYGVNS in the germline V gene. Trimming cost V 6 bases and J 6 bases; bases outside gene matches: 5. The CDR3: CASRRQGGEQYF. In DNA form, the CDR3 reads TGTGCCAGCAGGAGACAGGGCGGCGAGCAGTACTTC.

The chain combines TRBV5-1 with TRBJ2-1; 10 bases agree with TRBD2. From germline, CDR1 is SGHRS and CDR2 YFSETQ. J lost 5 bases, V lost 0 bases, and 5 bases had no gene match. The CDR3 totals 16 residues. CDR3 residues: CASSLVRLAGDNEQFF. The CDR3, as DNA: TGCGCCAGCAGCTTGGTTCGGCTAGCGGGGGACAATGAGCAGTTCTTC.

The V and J genes are TRBV19 and TRBJ2-1; D remains unclear. The V gene's germline CDR1 is LNHDA and CDR2 SQIVND (reference sequence). Deletions cut 5 bases from V and 6 bases from J, with 11 bases between. The CDR3 sequence is 13 residues long. CDR3 nucleotide sequence: TGTGCCAGTAGTGGCCTAGGTCGCAATGAGCAGTTCTTC. As protein: CASSGLGRNEQFF.

The rearrangement uses TRBV18 and TRBJ2-3; weak D call: TRBD1 (5 bases). V lost 8 bases and J 1 base, leaving 10 bases between the germline ends. The CDR3 extends over 13 amino acids. Germline-derived CDR1 and CDR2 are KGHSH and LQKENI. CDR3 DNA sequence: TGTGCCAGCACCACCAGGGGCACAGATACGCAGTATTTT. Protein sequence: CASTTRGTDTQYF.

The chain links TRBV11-3 to TRBJ2-1; D gene uncertain. This CDR3 spans 12 amino acids. Trimming stripped 2 bases from V and 6 bases from J, with 5 bases between. CDR1 is SGHNT and CDR2 is YENEEA in the germline V gene. The CDR3 coding sequence is TGTGCCAGCAGCTTATATCCCAATGAGCAGTTCTTC. Residues: CASSLYPNEQFF.

The chain combines TRBV7-6 with TRBJ2-2; D possibly matches TRBD1 or TRBD2 (5 bases each). The CDR3 is 15 amino acids. Germline values: CDR1 SGHVS, CDR2 FNYEAQ. V was trimmed by 3 bases and J by 2 bases, leaving 10 bases between them. The CDR3 DNA follows: TGTGCCAGCAGCTTGTCTGGGACCAACACCGGGGAGCTGTTTTTT. It yields the protein CASSLSGTNTGELFF.

The chain's CDR3 is CALRQGERNEQFF. As DNA, the CDR3 is TGTGCCTTACGACAGGGGGAAAGGAATGAGCAGTTCTTC. The chain links TRBV6-1 to TRBJ2-1; 9 bases agree with TRBD1. The CDR3 spans 13 residues. V lost 11 bases and J lost 7; bases outside the gene matches: 9. Per germline, CDR1 MNHNS and CDR2 SASEGT.

This chain links TRBV2 with TRBJ1-5; no definite D call. The CDR3 is 14 amino acids. Germline V gene sequence: CDR1 SNHLY, CDR2 FYNNEI. V gave up 2 bases and J gave up 3 bases, with 8 bases separating them. This CDR3 reads CASSERVLNQPQHF. The DNA of the CDR3 is TGTGCCAGCAGTGAAAGGGTTCTCAATCAGCCCCAGCATTTT. Full variable domain (remainder filled in from reference TRBV2 and TRBJ1-5): EPEVTQTPSHQVTQMGQEVILRCVPISNHLYFYWYRQILGQKVEFLVSFYNNEISEKSEIFDDQFSVERPDGSNFTLKIRSTKLEDSAMYFCASSERVLNQPQHFGDGTRLSIL.

Note on this clone: Being one base from a much bigger clone, this may be a read error. The sample holds other DNA sequences that translate to the same CDR3. The chain joins TRBV6-4 to TRBJ2-3, with TRBD2 identical over 11 bases. V lost 6 bases and J lost 0; bases outside the gene matches: 2. Germline values: CDR1 MRHNA, CDR2 SNTAGT. CDR3 length equals 15 residues. Written as DNA, the CDR3 is TGTGCCAGCAGCCGGACTAGCGGGAGCACAGATACGCAGTATTTT. Protein product: CASSRTSGSTDTQYF.

This clone showed up just a few times. The DNA of the CDR3 is TGTGCCAGCAGTTTATATCCAGGGCTTGAAAAACTGTTTTTT. Protein product: CASSLYPGLEKLFF. This sequence joins TRBV27 and TRBJ1-4; tentative D call: TRBD1 (5 bases). CDR3 length equals 14 residues. Trimming took off 1 base at V and 7 bases at J, with 10 bases between the two ends. Germline V gene sequence: CDR1 MNHEY, CDR2 SMNVEV (reference sequence).

The genes are TRBV30 and TRBJ2-5; 8 bases map to TRBD1. Trimming cost V 0 bases and J 1 base; bases outside gene matches: 16. CDR1 is GTSNPN and CDR2 is SVGIG in the germline V gene (reference sequence). This CDR3 has 19 amino acids. The CDR3 reads CAWSVLGSGGVLGQETQYF. In nucleotides, the CDR3 is TGTGCCTGGAGTGTACTAGGTTCAGGGGGCGTTCTGGGCCAAGAGACCCAGTACTTC.

The chain links TRBV5-1 to TRBJ2-7; D not resolved. With 0 bases removed from V and 2 bases from J, the gap between germline ends came to 6 bases. Germline V gene sequence: CDR1 SGHRS, CDR2 YFSETQ. This CDR3 comprises 13 residues. Written as DNA, the CDR3 is TGCGCCAGCAGCTTGGACAACCCCTACGAGCAGTACTTC. As protein: CASSLDNPYEQYF.

The chain carries TRBV12-5 and TRBJ2-1; 9 bases align to TRBD2. The CDR3 consists of 17 residues. The V gene's germline CDR1 is LGHNT and CDR2 FRNRAP. Trimming took 2 bases from V and 2 from J; bases not matched to a gene: 7. CDR3 nucleotides: TGTGCTAGTGGTTTGCGGTCGAGCGGGAGGCCCTACAATGAGCAGTTCTTC. Translating it yields CASGLRSSGRPYNEQFF.

The chain has TRBV21-1 and TRBJ1-5; no DNA check was done on the table's D call, TRBD1. TRBV21-1 is a recognized pseudogene. The CDR3 extends over 16 amino acids. DNA for the CDR3: TGTGCCAGCAGCAAAGGGCGGGACAGACACAATCAGCCCCAGCATTTT. As protein: CASSKGRDRHNQPQHF.

The chain couples TRBV6-1 to TRBJ1-3, with D unclear. V was shortened by 6 bases and J by 0 bases, with 6 bases between the two germline ends. In germline, CDR1 is MNHNS, CDR2 SASEGT. This CDR3 has 13 amino acids. Written as DNA, the CDR3 is TGTGCCAGCAGAACGGTCTCTGGAAACACCATATATTTT. Its protein product is CASRTVSGNTIYF.

This clone is labeled large. V is TRBV7-2 and J is TRBJ1-2; 8 bases fit TRBD1. J gave up 8 bases and V 5 bases, and 13 bases lay outside the gene matches. Germline CDR1 reads SGHTA; CDR2 reads FQGNSA. There are 15 residues in the CDR3. The CDR3: CASSPEGQGTGGYTF. The CDR3 DNA sequence: TGTGCCAGCAGCCCCGAAGGACAGGGTACGGGGGGCTACACCTTC.

The V and J genes are TRBV7-9 and TRBJ1-2; D unresolved. Germline assignment: CDR1 SEHNR and CDR2 FQNEAQ (reference sequence). The CDR3 is 14 residues long. Deletions cut 3 bases from V and 5 bases from J, with 13 bases between. CDR3 in DNA: TGTGCCAGCAGCTTTGACCTAACGCCGTATGGCTACACCTTC. Its protein product is CASSFDLTPYGYTF.

In DNA, the CDR3 is TGTGCCATCAAAGAGGACACTGAAGCTTTCTTT. Encoded protein: CAIKEDTEAFF. This chain links TRBV10-3 with TRBJ1-1; D gene unclear. There are 11 residues in the CDR3. V was cut by 7 bases and J by 3 bases, with 6 bases left in between. Per germline, CDR1 ENHRY and CDR2 SYGVKD.

DNA of the CDR3: TGTGCCAGCAGCCCAAGGGTTAGAGCGGGAGGTCTCAATGAGCAGTTCTTC. This codes for CASSPRVRAGGLNEQFF. The J gene is TRBJ2-1, the V gene TRBV5-6, with TRBD2 matching over 9 bases. Germline V CDR1 and CDR2: SGHDT, YYEEEE. V lost 4 bases, J lost 6 bases, and 14 bases stayed unmatched. The CDR3 has 17 residues.

This rearrangement joins TRBV27 to TRBJ2-1; 9 positions agree with TRBD2. The CDR3 sequence is 15 residues long. Germline values: CDR1 MNHEY, CDR2 SMNVEV (reference sequence). J lost 5 bases, V lost 1 base, and 3 bases had no gene match. The CDR3 region has the DNA TGTGCCAGCAGTTTATTATTAGCGGGGGACAATGAGCAGTTCTTC. It translates to CASSLLLAGDNEQFF.

This clone has more than one count but fewer than ten. J is TRBJ2-1 and V is TRBV27; 15 nucleotides line up with TRBD2. The J segment lost 10 bases and the V segment lost 4 bases, leaving 2 bases of the junction unmatched. This CDR3 region has 14 residues. CDR1 is MNHEY and CDR2 is SMNVEV in the germline V gene (reference sequence). The CDR3 DNA reads TGTGCCAGCAGTTATGGGACTAGCGGGAGGGAGCAGTTCTTC. It translates to CASSYGTSGREQFF.